The rows below give T cell receptor beta chains drawn from one sample of a study of OX40 agonist ivuxolimab in advanced cancers. The data were produced by immunoSEQ multiplex PCR, yet TCRdb's version contains in-frame clones alone and is incomplete. The sample has tens of thousands of clones, 70% to 90% seen once. Material: CD4+ or CD8+ T cells sorted from blood, obtained in a trial of the OX40 agonist ivuxolimab. These receptors were taken from an adult with an advanced solid tumor such as melanoma, head and neck, liver or kidney cancer. The CDR3 runs from the conserved cysteine through the conserved F or W. The D gene is left open where the match is weak. A row's size may be missing; if present it is once, few, many or a size class.

16 TRBJ2-4 . TRBV5-1 . CASSLYYGGAQNIQYF TGCGCCAGCAGCTTGTACTACGGCGGGGCCCAAAACATTCAGTACTTC
14 TRBJ2-1 . TRBV6-6 once CASSQESSYNEQFF TGTGCCAGCAGTCAAGAAAGCTCCTACAATGAGCAGTTCTTC
13 TRBJ1-1 . TRBV2 . CASSEQVNTEAFF TGTGCCAGCAGTGAACAAGTGAACACTGAAGCTTTCTTT
13 TRBJ1-1 . TRBV18 . CASSLIRSTEAFF TGTGCCAGCTCACTCATCCGAAGCACTGAAGCTTTCTTT
15 TRBJ1-1 . TRBV7-2 . CASSLRVLGFTEAFF TGTGCCAGCAGCCTCAGGGTGTTGGGGTTCACTGAAGCTTTCTTT
12 TRBJ1-6 . TRBV10-3 . CAISESHSPLHF TGTGCCATCAGTGAGTCGCATTCACCCCTCCACTTT
15 TRBJ1-4 . TRBV5-6 . CASSLVGRSNEKLFF TGTGCCAGCAGCTTGGTGGGACGGTCTAATGAAAAACTGTTTTTT
15 TRBJ2-7 TRBD2 TRBV13 . CASSPRLAGGSEQYF TGTGCCAGCAGCCCCAGACTAGCGGGAGGTTCCGAGCAGTACTTC
14 TRBJ1-6 TRBD1 TRBV5-4 . CASSRTGYNSPLHF TGTGCCAGCAGCAGGACAGGGTATAATTCACCCCTCCACTTT
16 TRBJ1-5 TRBD1 TRBV27 . CASSPTGGYDNQPQHF TGTGCCAGCAGTCCCACAGGGGGGTACGATAATCAGCCCCAGCATTTT
12 TRBJ2-1 TRBD2 TRBV10-3 . CAISDQRGGRFF TGTGCCATCAGTGATCAGCGGGGGGGTAGGTTCTTC
14 TRBJ2-7 TRBD1 TRBV5-5 . CASSRPGQIEGQYF TGTGCCAGCAGCAGGCCGGGACAGATTGAGGGGCAGTACTTC
16 TRBJ2-1 . TRBV30 . CAWTSDWGSSYNEQFF TGTGCCTGGACCTCAGACTGGGGGAGCTCCTACAATGAGCAGTTCTTC
15 TRBJ2-1 TRBD2 TRBV9 . CASSVSLAGKNEQFF TGTGCCAGCAGCGTTTCACTAGCGGGGAAGAATGAGCAGTTCTTC
15 TRBJ1-5 TRBD1 TRBV19 . CASIGTGASNQPQHF TGTGCCAGTATTGGGACAGGGGCAAGCAATCAGCCCCAGCATTTT
13 TRBJ2-7 . TRBV29-1 . CSVEGDRSYEQYF TGCAGCGTTGAAGGAGACAGATCCTACGAGCAGTACTTC
11 TRBJ2-7 . TRBV6-1 few CASRSSYEQYF TGTGCCAGCAGATCCTCCTACGAGCAGTACTTC
12 TRBJ2-1 . TRBV6-6 . CASSRPSSEQFF TGTGCCAGCAGCCGACCAAGCAGTGAGCAGTTCTTC
15 TRBJ2-5 TRBD2 TRBV5-4 once CASSKGLADQETQYF TGTGCTAGCAGCAAGGGACTAGCGGACCAAGAGACCCAGTACTTC
14 TRBJ2-3 . TRBV19 . CASRRDFTTDTQYF TGTGCCAGTAGGCGGGACTTCACCACAGATACGCAGTATTTT
13 TRBJ1-2 TRBD1 TRBV6-5 medium-sized CASRPTGNYGYTF TGTGCCAGCAGACCGACAGGGAACTATGGCTACACCTTC
15 TRBJ2-3 . TRBV27 . CASSFAAAGTDTQYF TGTGCCAGCAGTTTCGCTGCCGCGGGCACAGATACGCAGTATTTT
14 TRBJ2-1 . TRBV6-4 . CASSPDFGPYEQFF TGTGCCAGCAGTCCAGACTTCGGACCCTATGAGCAGTTCTTC
15 TRBJ1-5 TRBD1 TRBV19 . CASSIWTGGWQPQHF TGTGCCAGTAGTATCTGGACAGGGGGTTGGCAGCCCCAGCATTTT
13 TRBJ1-5 . TRBV19 . CASSISGNQPQHF TGTGCCAGTAGTATCTCGGGAAATCAGCCCCAGCATTTT
14 TRBJ1-2 TRBD1 TRBV5-6 . CASSIWTGFYGYTF TGTGCCAGCAGCATTTGGACAGGGTTCTATGGCTACACCTTC
13 TRBJ2-1 . TRBV10-2 . CASSESDGAEQFF TGCGCCAGCAGTGAGTCGGATGGAGCTGAGCAGTTCTTC
15 TRBJ1-3 . TRBV7-2 . CASSLVSDSGNTIYF TGTGCCAGCAGCTTAGTATCCGACTCTGGAAACACCATATATTTT
15 TRBJ2-7 TRBD1 TRBV9 . CASSPDAGTVYEQYF TGTGCCAGCAGCCCAGACGCAGGGACAGTCTACGAGCAGTACTTC
13 TRBJ2-3 . TRBV5-4 once CASRFSGTDTQYF TGTGCCAGCAGGTTTTCGGGCACAGATACGCAGTATTTT
14 TRBJ1-1 TRBD1 TRBV5-1 . CASGTGGSGTEAFF TGCGCCAGCGGAACAGGGGGCTCGGGGACTGAAGCTTTCTTT
15 TRBJ1-4 . TRBV5-8 . CASTQPGGSNEKLFF TGTGCCAGCACCCAACCCGGGGGGTCTAATGAAAAACTGTTTTTT
17 TRBJ1-1 TRBD1 TRBV5-4 . CASSLIQGLAGTTEAFF TGTGCCAGCAGTCTGATACAGGGGCTTGCCGGGACGACTGAAGCTTTCTTT
12 TRBJ1-5 . TRBV29-1 . CSVVAAGQPQHF TGCAGCGTTGTAGCGGCTGGGCAGCCCCAGCATTTT
12 TRBJ1-2 . TRBV28 . CASSSPGVSYTF TGTGCCAGCAGTTCCCCAGGGGTGAGCTACACCTTC
19 TRBJ2-7 TRBD2 TRBV2 . CASSEVTSGRDQSSYEQYF TGTGCCAGCAGTGAAGTAACTAGCGGGAGGGACCAGTCGAGCTACGAGCAGTACTTC
16 TRBJ2-7 TRBD1 TRBV4-1 once CASSQPGTEGSPGQYF TGCGCCAGCAGCCAACCCGGGACAGAAGGCTCTCCAGGGCAGTACTTC
14 TRBJ2-3 TRBD1 TRBV10-3 . CAVSGTGGTDTQYF TGTGCCGTATCCGGGACAGGGGGGACAGATACGCAGTATTTT
15 TRBJ2-2 TRBD1 TRBV25-1 . CASRDRVLLMGELFF TGTGCCAGCAGGGACAGGGTCCTTCTTATGGGGGAGCTGTTTTTT
17 TRBJ1-4 . TRBV5-6 . CASSLTRYRDDSEKLFF TGTGCCAGCAGCTTGACACGTTACAGGGATGATAGTGAAAAACTGTTTTTT
13 TRBJ1-1 . TRBV7-8 . CASSLEGGTEAFF TGTGCCAGCAGCCTAGAAGGGGGAACTGAAGCTTTCTTT
16 TRBJ2-5 TRBD2 TRBV6-6 once CASRDLAGGKQETQYF TGTGCCAGCAGAGATCTAGCGGGAGGGAAACAAGAGACCCAGTACTTC
13 TRBJ2-7 . TRBV30 . CAWSVEGAYEQYF TGTGCCTGGAGTGTTGAGGGGGCCTACGAGCAGTACTTC
11 TRBJ1-2 . TRBV19 . CASSEFYGYTF TGTGCCAGTAGTGAGTTCTATGGCTACACCTTC
14 TRBJ2-7 TRBD1 TRBV30 . CAWSGQGPTYEQYF TGTGCCTGGAGTGGACAGGGGCCAACCTACGAGCAGTACTTC
14 TRBJ2-2 . TRBV7-7 . CASKEGHSTGELFF TGTGCCAGCAAAGAGGGACACAGCACCGGGGAGCTGTTTTTT
14 TRBJ1-6 . TRBV4-3 . CASSPGFNNSPLHF TGCGCCAGCAGCCCCGGGTTTAATAATTCACCCCTCCACTTT
14 TRBJ1-3 TRBD1 TRBV5-1 . CASSSGGSGNTIYF TGCGCCAGCAGCTCAGGGGGCTCTGGAAACACCATATATTTT
14 TRBJ2-7 . TRBV6-1 . CASSGQGLRNEQYF TGTGCCAGCAGTGGTCAAGGGCTCCGGAACGAGCAGTACTTC
14 TRBJ1-4 TRBD1 TRBV5-6 . CASSKGQPIDKLFF TGTGCCAGCAGCAAGGGACAGCCTATCGACAAACTGTTTTTT
15 TRBJ2-1 TRBD2 TRBV5-1 once CASSSLDASGVEQFF TGCGCCAGCAGCTCCCTCGACGCTAGCGGGGTTGAGCAGTTCTTC
16 TRBJ1-5 TRBD1 TRBV28 . CASSSGTGGSNQPQHF TGTGCCAGCAGTTCAGGGACAGGGGGGAGTAATCAGCCCCAGCATTTT
16 TRBJ2-3 TRBD2 TRBV27 . CASSLIIAGVGNTQYF TGTGCCAGCAGTTTGATCATAGCGGGAGTAGGGAATACGCAGTATTTT
15 TRBJ2-7 . TRBV5-1 . CASSMSGLRGYEQYF TGCGCCAGCAGCATGAGCGGGCTAAGGGGTTACGAGCAGTACTTC
15 TRBJ2-7 . TRBV27 once CASSRSTGVKYEQYF TGTGCCAGCAGTAGATCTACGGGGGTGAAGTACGAGCAGTACTTC
15 TRBJ2-7 TRBD1 TRBV18 . CASSQPTTGVYEQYF TGTGCCAGCTCACAACCCACGACAGGGGTCTACGAGCAGTACTTC
15 TRBJ2-7 TRBD1 TRBV19 . CASSSGTGGRYEQYF TGTGCCAGTAGTAGTGGGACAGGGGGCCGGTACGAGCAGTACTTC
18 TRBJ2-2 TRBD2 TRBV27 . CASSSPGGGRFGTGELFF TGTGCCAGCAGTTCCCCCGGGGGCGGGAGGTTCGGCACCGGGGAGCTGTTTTTT
13 TRBJ1-4 . TRBV30 . CASNQETNEKLFF TGTGCCAGTAATCAGGAGACTAATGAAAAACTGTTTTTT